Below are 9 T cell receptor beta chains sequenced from a single sample in a study of shared clonotypes between healthy human individuals. Here immunoSEQ multiplex PCR was the method, and the copy in TCRdb shows in-frame clones only, minus some. In the table there are 2 million to 2.5 million clones, 85% to 95% of which are singletons. Sequenced input: naive CD4+ T cells from PBMCs. As to subset: CD45RA+ positively selected. The source is a man aged 18-30 years in good health. Some clones in this sample may be carry-over from other donors' samples.

The chain uses TRBV9 and TRBJ2-3; 8 bases map to TRBD2. The CDR3 runs 16 residues. The ends lost 0 bases at V and 1 base at J; junction bases unmatched: 4. Germline assignment: CDR1 SGDLS and CDR2 YYNGEE. DNA of the CDR3: TGTGCCAGCAGCGTAGACGGGAGGGAGGGCACAGATACGCAGTATTTT. It specifies CASSVDGREGTDTQYF.

The chain is built from TRBV11-3 and TRBJ2-2; D assignment may be TRBD1 or TRBD2 (5 bases each). The CDR3 has 12 residues. The germline V gene has CDR1 SGHNT and CDR2 YENEEA. Trimming removed 5 bases at V and 8 bases at J, with 9 bases between. CDR3 DNA sequence: TGTGCCAGCAGCCAGAGGGGAGGGGAGCTGTTTTTT. It codes for CASSQRGGELFF.

The genes are TRBV20-1 and TRBJ2-3; D gene uncertain. Looked up from germline, CDR1 is DFQATT and CDR2 is SNEGSKA (reference sequence). V lost 3 bases to trimming and J lost 4 bases, with 5 bases between them. The CDR3 totals 11 residues. In nucleotides, the CDR3 is TGCAGTGCTAGTTGGTCAGATACGCAGTATTTT. Translating gives CSASWSDTQYF.

The J gene is TRBJ2-5, the V gene TRBV5-1, with 8 bases fitting TRBD2. V dropped 2 bases and J dropped 5; count of bases not matched to a gene: 5. The CDR3 loop spans 14 amino acids. Germline CDR1 reads SGHRS; CDR2 reads YFSETQ. The CDR3 sequence is CASSFSGTGETQYF. The CDR3 DNA reads TGCGCCAGCAGCTTTAGCGGGACCGGGGAGACCCAGTACTTC.

V gene TRBV5-1 combines with J gene TRBJ2-3; 10 nucleotides align to TRBD2. Trimming took 10 bases from V and 5 from J; bases not matched to a gene: 13. This CDR3 spans 15 amino acids. Germline CDR1 SGHRS, CDR2 YFSETQ. CDR3 protein: CASTPLAGDGDTQYF. The CDR3, as DNA: TGCGCCTCAACCCCCCTAGCGGGAGATGGAGATACGCAGTATTTT.

This clone was seen more than once but under ten times. Within the sample, other DNA sequences also encode this same CDR3. The genes are TRBV7-3 and TRBJ2-2, with unresolved D. Trimming took off 2 bases at V and 1 base at J, with 2 bases between the two ends. CDR3 length: 13 residues. Germline V lookup: CDR1 SGHTA, CDR2 FQGTGA. In nucleotides, the CDR3 is TGTGCCAGCAGCTTACTGAACACCGGGGAGCTGTTTTTT. Protein product: CASSLLNTGELFF. The variable domain in full, with the rest retrieved from reference TRBV7-3 and TRBJ2-2, is GAGVSQTPSNKVTEKGKYVELRCDPISGHTALYWYRQSLGQGPEFLIYFQGTGAADDSGLPNDRFFAVRPEGSVSTLKIQRTERGDSAVYLCASSLLNTGELFFGEGSRLTVL.

V gene TRBV28 combines with J gene TRBJ2-3, with D perhaps being TRBD1 or TRBD2 (6 bases each). Trimming shortened V by 2 bases and J by 2 bases, and 17 bases separated the two germline ends. The germline gives CDR1 MDHEN, CDR2 SYDVKM. This CDR3 has 17 amino acids. The CDR3 nucleotides read TGTGCCAGCAGTTTAGGGTGGCAGGGGAGGCCCACAGATACGCAGTATTTT. Its protein is CASSLGWQGRPTDTQYF.

V gene TRBV19 combines with J gene TRBJ2-7; 12 bases fit TRBD2. From germline, CDR1 is LNHDA and CDR2 SQIVND (reference sequence). With V trimmed by 3 bases and J by 2 bases, 5 bases remained unmatched. CDR3 size: 16 residues. The chain's CDR3 is CASSMILAGGPYEQYF. CDR3 sequence (DNA): TGTGCCAGTAGTATGATCCTAGCGGGAGGGCCCTACGAGCAGTACTTC.

V and J are TRBV5-1 and TRBJ1-2; D perhaps matches TRBD1 (5 bases). The CDR3 totals 13 residues. CDR1 is SGHRS and CDR2 is YFSETQ in the germline V gene. V shed 4 bases and J shed 4 bases, with 11 bases lying between them. The CDR3 sequence is CASSQGQVYGYTF. The CDR3 DNA follows: TGCGCCAGCAGCCAAGGACAAGTCTATGGCTACACCTTC.